Detailed here is one T cell receptor (beta chain). Antigen: not known. These data are taken from a study of cytomegalovirus exposure and HLA in healthy donors. Study in general: Of about 390 genotyped donors, about 80% grouped in the Caucasian-associated ancestry cluster. Findings and caveats of the study: Reports credit the classifier with highly specific, highly sensitive diagnosis of cytomegalovirus status. Despite most TCR sequences being rare, some public TCRs occurred in many donors.

Amplification used 60 Vbeta primers and 13 Jbeta primers. Some clones are missing from TCRdb's copy, which holds only in-frame ones; the method was immunoSEQ multiplex PCR. The data show some 140,000 clones, 74% seen once. The CDR3 length is 16 residues. The germline V and J ends were trimmed by 5 bases and 4 bases, with 20 bases remaining between them. Germline loops: CDR1 LNHDA, CDR2 SQIVND (reference sequence). The chain carries TRBV19 and TRBJ1-2; D is perhaps TRBD1 (5 bases). Specimen: PBMCs. The source is a man aged 25 to 40 in good health and CMV-seronegative. CDR3 sequence (DNA): TGTGCCAGTAGTCGGACACCGATCTTTCAAGGCTATGGCTACACCTTC. This encodes CASSRTPIFQGYGYTF.